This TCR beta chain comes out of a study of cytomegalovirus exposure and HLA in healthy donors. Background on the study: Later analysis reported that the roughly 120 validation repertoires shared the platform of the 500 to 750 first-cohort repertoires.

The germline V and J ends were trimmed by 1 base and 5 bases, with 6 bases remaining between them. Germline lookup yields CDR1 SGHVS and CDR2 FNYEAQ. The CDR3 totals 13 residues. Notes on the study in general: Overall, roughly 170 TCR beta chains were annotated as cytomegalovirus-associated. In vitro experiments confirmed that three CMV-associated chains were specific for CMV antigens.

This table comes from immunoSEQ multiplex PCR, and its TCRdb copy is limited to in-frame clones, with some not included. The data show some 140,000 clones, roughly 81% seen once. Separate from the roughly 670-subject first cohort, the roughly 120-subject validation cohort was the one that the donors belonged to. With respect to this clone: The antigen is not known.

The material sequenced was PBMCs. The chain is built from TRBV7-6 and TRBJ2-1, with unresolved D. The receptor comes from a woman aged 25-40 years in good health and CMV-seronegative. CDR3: CASSLVQNNEQFF. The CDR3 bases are TGTGCCAGCAGCTTAGTACAGAACAATGAGCAGTTCTTC.